The rows below give T cell receptor beta chains drawn from one sample of a study of cytomegalovirus exposure and HLA in healthy donors. Libraries were prepared by immunoSEQ multiplex PCR; TCRdb keeps only in-frame clonotypes and omits some of them. The sample contains 90,000 to 120,000 clones, roughly 87% of which appear only once. Material: PBMCs. The receptors were gathered from a man younger than 40 in good health and CMV-seropositive. CDR3s include the opening cysteine and the closing phenylalanine or tryptophan. The D gene is left open where the match is weak. Rows may omit the clone size; those that give it use once, few, many or a size class.

clone_size: once; j_call: TRBJ2-5; v_call: TRBV11-2; d_call: TRBD1; cdr3_nt: TGTGCCAGCAGCTTAGATTGGGGACAGTCGGAGACCCAGTACTTC; cdr3_aa: CASSLDWGQSETQYF
clone_size: -; j_call: TRBJ2-3; v_call: TRBV11-1; d_call: -; cdr3_nt: TGTGCCAGCAGCTTCTCCGACGGAGGCACAGATACGCAGTATTTT; cdr3_aa: CASSFSDGGTDTQYF
clone_size: -; j_call: TRBJ2-5; v_call: TRBV5-6; d_call: TRBD1; cdr3_nt: TGTGCCAGCAGCTTGGGGCCAGGGGGCGCGAAGACCCAGTACTTC; cdr3_aa: CASSLGPGGAKTQYF
clone_size: -; j_call: TRBJ2-1; v_call: TRBV7-3; d_call: TRBD1; cdr3_nt: TGTGCCAGCAGCTTGGACAGGGCGCGTGAGCAGTTCTTC; cdr3_aa: CASSLDRAREQFF
clone_size: -; j_call: TRBJ2-2; v_call: TRBV27; d_call: TRBD2; cdr3_nt: TGTGCCAGCAGTTCCACTAGCGGGGGGGCCCCCGGGGAGCTGTTTTTT; cdr3_aa: CASSSTSGGAPGELFF
clone_size: once; j_call: TRBJ2-3; v_call: TRBV5-5; d_call: -; cdr3_nt: TGTGCCAGCAGCTTATCTGGAGGCACAGATACGCAGTATTTT; cdr3_aa: CASSLSGGTDTQYF
clone_size: -; j_call: TRBJ1-2; v_call: TRBV2; d_call: -; cdr3_nt: TGTGCCAGCAGTGAATTGTGGGGGGGTCGTGGCTACACCTTC; cdr3_aa: CASSELWGGRGYTF
clone_size: -; j_call: TRBJ2-7; v_call: TRBV6-5; d_call: -; cdr3_nt: TGTGCCAGCAGGACTTTATACGAGCAGTACTTC; cdr3_aa: CASRTLYEQYF
clone_size: -; j_call: TRBJ2-3; v_call: TRBV7-2; d_call: -; cdr3_nt: TGTGCCAGCAACCTGGGACACCCCACAGATACGCAGTATTTT; cdr3_aa: CASNLGHPTDTQYF
clone_size: -; j_call: TRBJ1-1; v_call: TRBV5-1; d_call: -; cdr3_nt: TGCGCCAGCAGCACAGGAGACCGGGACTATTACACTGAAGCTTTCTTT; cdr3_aa: CASSTGDRDYYTEAFF
clone_size: -; j_call: TRBJ2-2; v_call: TRBV9; d_call: -; cdr3_nt: TGTGCCAGCAGCGAGGGGGACACCATGTATCCCGGGGAGCTGTTTTTT; cdr3_aa: CASSEGDTMYPGELFF
clone_size: -; j_call: TRBJ1-2; v_call: TRBV6-6; d_call: -; cdr3_nt: TGTGCCAGCAGCCTCGGGACAACGGGCTATGGCTACACCTTC; cdr3_aa: CASSLGTTGYGYTF
clone_size: -; j_call: TRBJ2-7; v_call: TRBV7-9; d_call: -; cdr3_nt: TGTTCCAGCTCTAACTCCTACGAGCAGTACTTC; cdr3_aa: CSSSNSYEQYF
clone_size: -; j_call: TRBJ2-5; v_call: TRBV11-3; d_call: TRBD1; cdr3_nt: TGTGCCAGCAGCTTGCCAGGGGGTGAGACCCAGTACTTC; cdr3_aa: CASSLPGGETQYF
clone_size: once; j_call: TRBJ1-2; v_call: TRBV5-1; d_call: -; cdr3_nt: TGCGCCAGCAGCTTGGGAGGTGGCAGCCGAACACCCGGCTACACCTTC; cdr3_aa: CASSLGGGSRTPGYTF
clone_size: few; j_call: TRBJ2-5; v_call: TRBV25-1; d_call: -; cdr3_nt: TGTGCCAGCAGTGAATTTTCCCCGGAGCTAGCCATCGCAGAGACCCAGTACTTC; cdr3_aa: CASSEFSPELAIAETQYF
clone_size: -; j_call: TRBJ2-2; v_call: TRBV2; d_call: -; cdr3_nt: TGTGCCAGCATGGTTCGGTATTGGCCAGGAAACACCGGGGAGCTGTTTTTT; cdr3_aa: CASMVRYWPGNTGELFF
clone_size: -; j_call: TRBJ2-3; v_call: TRBV7-8; d_call: -; cdr3_nt: TGTGCCAGCAGCTTAAGGGTTCCAGGGAGCACAGATACGCAGTATTTT; cdr3_aa: CASSLRVPGSTDTQYF
clone_size: -; j_call: TRBJ1-5; v_call: TRBV12-5; d_call: -; cdr3_nt: TGTGCTAGTGGTTTGGTATGGGCAGGGTCGGATAAAGGTGGCAATCAGCCCCAGCATTTT; cdr3_aa: CASGLVWAGSDKGGNQPQHF
clone_size: -; j_call: TRBJ1-2; v_call: TRBV18; d_call: -; cdr3_nt: TGTGCCAGCTCACCAACAGGGAACTATGGCTACACCTTC; cdr3_aa: CASSPTGNYGYTF
clone_size: -; j_call: TRBJ1-6; v_call: TRBV10-2; d_call: -; cdr3_nt: TGCGCCAGCAGTGGAGCAGGGGCCAATTCACCCCTCCACTTT; cdr3_aa: CASSGAGANSPLHF
clone_size: few; j_call: TRBJ2-5; v_call: TRBV1; d_call: -; cdr3_nt: TGCACCACCCGAACCGGGGGACTCCAAGAGACCCAGTACTTC; cdr3_aa: CTTRTGGLQETQYF
clone_size: -; j_call: TRBJ1-2; v_call: TRBV7-8; d_call: TRBD1; cdr3_nt: TGTGCCAGCAGCTCCCGGGACAGGGGTTCCGGCTACACCTTC; cdr3_aa: CASSSRDRGSGYTF
clone_size: -; j_call: TRBJ2-2; v_call: TRBV18; d_call: TRBD2; cdr3_nt: TGTGCCAGCTCACCCCTAGCGGGGGGGACGAACACCGGGGAGCTGTTTTTT; cdr3_aa: CASSPLAGGTNTGELFF
clone_size: -; j_call: TRBJ2-1; v_call: TRBV9; d_call: -; cdr3_nt: TGTGCCAGCAGCGAAGGGGTAGTCGTCAACAATGAGCAGTTCTTC; cdr3_aa: CASSEGVVVNNEQFF
clone_size: few; j_call: TRBJ1-6; v_call: TRBV19; d_call: TRBD1; cdr3_nt: TGTGCCAGTAGTGGGGACAGGGGGAATTCACCCCTCCACTTT; cdr3_aa: CASSGDRGNSPLHF
clone_size: -; j_call: TRBJ1-2; v_call: TRBV29-1; d_call: -; cdr3_nt: TGCAGCGTCCATACAGACTATGGCTACACCTTC; cdr3_aa: CSVHTDYGYTF
clone_size: -; j_call: TRBJ1-1; v_call: TRBV19; d_call: TRBD1; cdr3_nt: TGTGCCAGTAGTCCCGGGACAGGGGTCATGAACACTGAAGCTTTCTTT; cdr3_aa: CASSPGTGVMNTEAFF
clone_size: -; j_call: TRBJ2-3; v_call: TRBV5-6; d_call: TRBD2; cdr3_nt: TGTGCCAGCAGCCGGCCGGCTAGCGGGGGGGCAGATACGCAGTATTTT; cdr3_aa: CASSRPASGGADTQYF
clone_size: -; j_call: TRBJ2-7; v_call: TRBV4-1; d_call: -; cdr3_nt: TGCGCCAGCAGCCAGGGACAAGACTTTAGCTCCTACGAGCAGTACTTC; cdr3_aa: CASSQGQDFSSYEQYF
clone_size: -; j_call: TRBJ2-7; v_call: TRBV10-3; d_call: TRBD1; cdr3_nt: TGTGCCATCACAGGGACAGCAAATTCCTACGAGCAGTACTTC; cdr3_aa: CAITGTANSYEQYF
clone_size: -; j_call: TRBJ2-7; v_call: TRBV14; d_call: TRBD2; cdr3_nt: TGTGCCAGCAACCGGGGTCCTAGCGGAACCTACGAGCAGTACTTC; cdr3_aa: CASNRGPSGTYEQYF
clone_size: -; j_call: TRBJ1-4; v_call: TRBV5-1; d_call: TRBD1; cdr3_nt: TGCGCCAGCAGCTCCGGACAGGGTACTGAAAAACTGTTTTTT; cdr3_aa: CASSSGQGTEKLFF
clone_size: -; j_call: TRBJ1-4; v_call: TRBV7-9; d_call: -; cdr3_nt: TGTGCCAGCAGCTTAGGCCCGAGAGAAAGTGCAACTAATGAAAAACTGTTTTTT; cdr3_aa: CASSLGPRESATNEKLFF
clone_size: -; j_call: TRBJ1-1; v_call: TRBV18; d_call: -; cdr3_nt: TGTGCCAGCCTTACCGGGGGACGAGGGAACACTGAAGCTTTCTTT; cdr3_aa: CASLTGGRGNTEAFF
clone_size: -; j_call: TRBJ1-2; v_call: TRBV5-1; d_call: -; cdr3_nt: TGCGCCAGCAGCCAAGGACAGTATGGCTACACCTTC; cdr3_aa: CASSQGQYGYTF
clone_size: -; j_call: TRBJ1-2; v_call: TRBV5-6; d_call: TRBD1; cdr3_nt: TGTGCCAGCAGCCGGAGGGGACAGACCTATGGCTACACCTTC; cdr3_aa: CASSRRGQTYGYTF
clone_size: -; j_call: TRBJ2-2; v_call: TRBV10-2; d_call: -; cdr3_nt: TGCGCCAGCAGCGAGGCCGGCAGTAGACGGAGCGGGGAGCTGTTTTTT; cdr3_aa: CASSEAGSRRSGELFF
clone_size: -; j_call: TRBJ1-1; v_call: TRBV7-8; d_call: TRBD1; cdr3_nt: TGTGCCAGCAGCCGACGGACAGGTTTAGACGAAGCTTTCTTT; cdr3_aa: CASSRRTGLDEAFF
clone_size: -; j_call: TRBJ1-2; v_call: TRBV6-1; d_call: -; cdr3_nt: TGTGCCAGCACCCTCGACCATCGGGGGGGCTATGGCTACACCTTC; cdr3_aa: CASTLDHRGGYGYTF
clone_size: -; j_call: TRBJ1-1; v_call: TRBV7-9; d_call: TRBD1; cdr3_nt: TGTTCCAGCAGCCAACGGACAGGCGAGGACACTGAAGCTTTCTTT; cdr3_aa: CSSSQRTGEDTEAFF
clone_size: -; j_call: TRBJ1-6; v_call: TRBV6-1; d_call: TRBD1; cdr3_nt: TGTGCCAGCAGAACGACAGGGGTAGCAAATTCACCCCTCCACTTT; cdr3_aa: CASRTTGVANSPLHF
clone_size: -; j_call: TRBJ2-2; v_call: TRBV19; d_call: TRBD1; cdr3_nt: TGTGCCAAGAAAAACAGGGGGCGGGTCACCGGGGAGCTGTTTTTT; cdr3_aa: CAKKNRGRVTGELFF
clone_size: -; j_call: TRBJ2-5; v_call: TRBV2; d_call: -; cdr3_nt: TGTGCCAGCAGTCTCTGGCGGGGAGAGACCCAGTACTTC; cdr3_aa: CASSLWRGETQYF
clone_size: few; j_call: TRBJ1-1; v_call: TRBV7-9; d_call: -; cdr3_nt: TGTGCCAGCAGCATCTTCCAGGGGATTAACACTGAAGCTTTCTTT; cdr3_aa: CASSIFQGINTEAFF
clone_size: few; j_call: TRBJ1-1; v_call: TRBV2; d_call: -; cdr3_nt: TGTGCCAGCAGTTCAAACAGGAGAAGGAACACTGAAGCTTTCTTT; cdr3_aa: CASSSNRRRNTEAFF
clone_size: -; j_call: TRBJ2-3; v_call: TRBV5-1; d_call: TRBD1; cdr3_nt: TGCGCCAGCAGCTCTGGGGACAGGTCTCCAGATACGCAGTATTTT; cdr3_aa: CASSSGDRSPDTQYF
clone_size: -; j_call: TRBJ2-7; v_call: TRBV18; d_call: TRBD1; cdr3_nt: TGTGCCAGCTCGGCCGGGACAGGGGCAACCTACGAGCAGTACTTC; cdr3_aa: CASSAGTGATYEQYF
clone_size: -; j_call: TRBJ1-2; v_call: TRBV5-1; d_call: TRBD1; cdr3_nt: TGCGCCAGCCGGGACAGGAGTGCCGCTAACTATGGCTACACCTTC; cdr3_aa: CASRDRSAANYGYTF
clone_size: -; j_call: TRBJ1-1; v_call: TRBV2; d_call: TRBD1; cdr3_nt: TGTGCCAGCAGTACCCATCGGGACAGCAGAACTGAAGCTTTCTTT; cdr3_aa: CASSTHRDSRTEAFF
clone_size: -; j_call: TRBJ1-1; v_call: TRBV7-9; d_call: -; cdr3_nt: TGTGCCAGCGGTCCTATCCTAGCCACTCATGAAGCTTTCTTT; cdr3_aa: CASGPILATHEAFF
clone_size: -; j_call: TRBJ1-3; v_call: TRBV5-1; d_call: -; cdr3_nt: TGCGCTAGCAGCTTGGCCGGGTCTGGAAACACCATATATTTT; cdr3_aa: CASSLAGSGNTIYF
clone_size: -; j_call: TRBJ2-3; v_call: TRBV11-2; d_call: TRBD2; cdr3_nt: TGTGCCAGCAGCTTAGAATTCTCGGGGGGGCCGGGAGATACGCAGTATTTT; cdr3_aa: CASSLEFSGGPGDTQYF
clone_size: few; j_call: TRBJ2-4; v_call: TRBV9; d_call: -; cdr3_nt: TGTGCCAGCAGCGTAGCATCGGACTCCGAGCGGAACAAACAGTACTTC; cdr3_aa: CASSVASDSERNKQYF
clone_size: -; j_call: TRBJ2-2; v_call: TRBV6-5; d_call: -; cdr3_nt: TGTGCCAGTCGTAACTTGAACACCGGGGAGCTGTTTTTT; cdr3_aa: CASRNLNTGELFF
clone_size: once; j_call: TRBJ2-5; v_call: TRBV1; d_call: -; cdr3_nt: TGCACCAGCACCTCCTCGGGGGGTCGAGGGGAGACCCAGTACTTC; cdr3_aa: CTSTSSGGRGETQYF
clone_size: -; j_call: TRBJ2-3; v_call: TRBV6-4; d_call: TRBD2; cdr3_nt: TGTGCCAGCAGTGACTCGACTAGCGGGGGGGCAGATACGCAGTATTTT; cdr3_aa: CASSDSTSGGADTQYF